These 8 T cell receptor beta chains came from one sample sequenced in a study of blood T cell repertoires in COVID-19. This table comes from immunoSEQ multiplex PCR, and its TCRdb copy is limited to in-frame clones, with some not included. The sample consists of 55,000 to 80,000 clones, more than 75% of them appearing once. Input material: peripheral blood. Receptors originate from a woman aged 55-70 years with acute or convalescent COVID-19.

Only one count was recorded for this clone. The rearrangement uses TRBV13 and TRBJ2-7; D possibly corresponds to TRBD2 (6 bases). The V gene's germline CDR1 is PRHDT and CDR2 FYEKMQ (reference sequence). The V and J ends lost 1 base and 6 bases respectively, with 10 bases between them. CDR3 length: 13 amino acids. This chain's CDR3 is CASSLAGEGEQYV. The CDR3 DNA is TGTGCCAGCAGCTTAGCGGGAGAAGGCGAGCAGTACGTC.

This clone was seen once. The rearrangement links TRBV5-1 to TRBJ2-5; perhaps TRBD1 as D (6 bases). Germline V gives CDR1 SGHRS, CDR2 YFSETQ. Trimming cost V 2 bases and J 0 bases, with 11 bases left between them. CDR3 length equals 15 residues. The CDR3 here is CASSFLRGYQETQYF. The CDR3 coding sequence is TGCGCCAGCAGCTTTCTCAGGGGCTACCAAGAGACCCAGTACTTC.

The chain combines TRBV4-2 with TRBJ2-2; 8 bases align to TRBD1. The V gene's germline CDR1 is LGHNA and CDR2 YNFKEQ. This CDR3 has 16 amino acids. The V gene end was trimmed by 1 base and the J gene end by 1 base; junction bases not matched to a gene: 2. For the CDR3, the DNA is TGTGCCAGCAGCCAAGGGACAGGGCGGAACACCGGGGAGCTGTTTTTT. Its translation is CASSQGTGRNTGELFF.

This rearrangement joins TRBV5-6 to TRBJ1-1; D is unclear. The CDR3 has 14 residues. Germline CDR1 and CDR2: SGHDT and YYEEEE. Trimming left V 5 bases short and J 7 bases short, with 18 bases between. In DNA form, the CDR3 reads TGTGCCAGCAGATCAAGTCGCGGTTTAGGTGAAGCTTTCTTT. This gives the protein CASRSSRGLGEAFF.

The rearrangement joins TRBV5-4 to TRBJ1-6; weak D call: TRBD1 (5 bases). The CDR3 is made up of 14 amino acids. CDR1 and CDR2 (germline): SGHNT, YYREEE (reference sequence). Deletions cut 4 bases from V and 7 bases from J, with 12 bases between. CDR3 sequence (DNA): TGTGCCAGCAGCCCGATAACAGGAAATTCACCCCTCCACTTT. This encodes CASSPITGNSPLHF.

V gene TRBV6-1 combines with J gene TRBJ2-1; 12 positions agree with TRBD2. The germline gives CDR1 MNHNS, CDR2 SASEGT. J gave up 8 bases and V 1 base, and 9 bases lay outside the gene matches. This CDR3 contains 17 residues. This CDR3 reads CASSEELRLAGGDEQFF. DNA of the CDR3: TGTGCCAGCAGTGAAGAGCTTCGGCTAGCGGGAGGGGATGAGCAGTTCTTC.

The chain is built from TRBV5-1 and TRBJ2-5, with D perhaps matching TRBD2 (7 bases). Germline V gene data show CDR1 as SGHRS and CDR2 as YFSETQ. The CDR3 runs to 15 residues. The germline V and J ends were trimmed by 6 bases and 6 bases, with 21 bases remaining between them. The chain's CDR3 is CASTTSPGGEKTQYF. Written as DNA, the CDR3 is TGCGCCAGCACCACTTCCCCGGGGGGCGAAAAGACCCAGTACTTC.

CDR3 sequence: CASSQDWGGGEGQETQYF. As DNA, the CDR3 is TGTGCCAGCAGCCAAGATTGGGGAGGCGGAGAGGGGCAAGAGACCCAGTACTTC. This rearrangement joins TRBV14 to TRBJ2-5; TRBD2 is a possible D gene (6 bases). Trimming stripped 0 bases from V and 2 bases from J, with 19 bases between. The germline CDR1 and CDR2 sequences are SGHDN and FVKESK. The CDR3 spans 18 residues.